This entry features one T cell receptor beta chain sequence. The antigen remains unidentified. Libraries were prepared by immunoSEQ multiplex PCR; TCRdb keeps only in-frame clonotypes and omits some of them. The sample includes around 300,000 clones, approximately 90% of them seen just once. This sample is drawn from a study of Ad26.COV2.S vaccination and SARS-CoV-2 variants. Study-wide context: Administration of Ad26.COV2.S was intramuscular, either once or twice 56 days apart.

V was pared by 1 base and J by 6 bases, with 15 bases between. The CDR3 totals 15 residues. Germline values: CDR1 LNHDA, CDR2 SQIVND (reference sequence). Overall study results and limits: Spike-specific TCR breadth was greater after Ad26.COV2.S than placebo.

The treatment is: some 20 received Ad26.COV2.S at low or high dose, single or two shots; about 5 received placebo; per-sample allocation not given. Day 63 after the first injection of vaccine or placebo was the sampling time. The sample came from a Boston adult aged 18-55 years. The sample here was peripheral blood, taken in a trial of Ad26.COV2.S vaccine versus placebo. This sequence was found in a person between 18 and 65 years old who received the Ad26.COV2.S COVID-19 vaccine or a placebo. V is TRBV19 and J is TRBJ1-1; D might be TRBD1 (6 bases). CDR3 in amino acids: CASSIVGRGGSEAFF. The CDR3 DNA follows: TGTGCCAGTAGTATAGTGGGTAGGGGGGGATCTGAAGCTTTCTTT.